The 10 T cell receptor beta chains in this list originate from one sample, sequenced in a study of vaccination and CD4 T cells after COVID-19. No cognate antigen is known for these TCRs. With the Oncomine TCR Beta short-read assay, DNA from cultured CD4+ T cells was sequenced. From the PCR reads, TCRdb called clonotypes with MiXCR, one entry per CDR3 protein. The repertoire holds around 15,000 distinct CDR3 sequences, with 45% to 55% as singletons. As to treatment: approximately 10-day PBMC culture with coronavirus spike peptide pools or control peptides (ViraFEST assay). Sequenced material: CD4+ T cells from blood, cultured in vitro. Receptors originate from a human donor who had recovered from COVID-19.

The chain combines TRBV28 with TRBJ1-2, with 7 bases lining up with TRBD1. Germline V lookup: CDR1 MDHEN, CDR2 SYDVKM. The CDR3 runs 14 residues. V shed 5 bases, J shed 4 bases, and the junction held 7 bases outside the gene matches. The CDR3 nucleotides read TGTGCCAGCAGTCCACGAGACAGGGTCTATGGCTACACCTTC. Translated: CASSPRDRVYGYTF.

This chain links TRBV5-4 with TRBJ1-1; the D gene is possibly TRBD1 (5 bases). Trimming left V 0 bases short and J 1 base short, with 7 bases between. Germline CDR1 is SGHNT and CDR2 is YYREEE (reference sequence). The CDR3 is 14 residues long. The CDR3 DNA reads TGTGCCAGCAGCTTGGGCAGGGCGAACACTGAAGCTTTCTTT. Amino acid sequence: CASSLGRANTEAFF.

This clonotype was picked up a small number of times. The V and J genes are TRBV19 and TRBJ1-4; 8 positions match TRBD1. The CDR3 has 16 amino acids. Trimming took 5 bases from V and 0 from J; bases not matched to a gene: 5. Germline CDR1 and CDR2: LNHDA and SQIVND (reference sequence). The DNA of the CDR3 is TGTGCCAGTAGTGCAAAGACAGGGGCAACTAATGAAAAACTGTTTTTT. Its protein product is CASSAKTGATNEKLFF.

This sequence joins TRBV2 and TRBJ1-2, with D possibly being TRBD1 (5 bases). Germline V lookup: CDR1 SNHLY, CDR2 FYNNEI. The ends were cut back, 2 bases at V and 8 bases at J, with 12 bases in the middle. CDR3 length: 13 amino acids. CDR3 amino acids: CASSERDGGGYTF. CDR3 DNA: TGTGCCAGCAGTGAAAGGGACGGCGGGGGCTACACCTTC.

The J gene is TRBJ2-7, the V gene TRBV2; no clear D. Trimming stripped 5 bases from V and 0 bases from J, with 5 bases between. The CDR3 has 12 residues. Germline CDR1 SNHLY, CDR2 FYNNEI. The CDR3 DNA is TGTGCCAGCAGTCCAAGCTCCTACGAGCAGTACTTC. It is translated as CASSPSSYEQYF.

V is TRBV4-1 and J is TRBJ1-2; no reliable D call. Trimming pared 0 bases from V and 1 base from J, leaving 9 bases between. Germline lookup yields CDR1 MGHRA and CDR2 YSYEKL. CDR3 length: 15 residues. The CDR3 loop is CASSQDGRSNYGYTF. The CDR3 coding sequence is TGCGCCAGCAGCCAAGACGGGAGGAGTAACTATGGCTACACCTTC.

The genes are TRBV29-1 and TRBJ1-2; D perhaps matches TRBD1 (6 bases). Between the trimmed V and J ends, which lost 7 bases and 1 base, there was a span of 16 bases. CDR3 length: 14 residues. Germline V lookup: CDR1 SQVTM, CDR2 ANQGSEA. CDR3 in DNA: TGCAGCGCCCTGGGGGACATATTTAACTATGGCTACACCTTC. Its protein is CSALGDIFNYGYTF.

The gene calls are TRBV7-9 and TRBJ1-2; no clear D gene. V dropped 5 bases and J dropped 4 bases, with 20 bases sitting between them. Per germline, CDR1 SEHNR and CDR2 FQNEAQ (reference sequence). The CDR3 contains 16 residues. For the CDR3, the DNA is TGTGCCAGCAGCCCCCGGGCGGGGTTCCTGTTCTATGGCTACACCTTC. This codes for CASSPRAGFLFYGYTF.

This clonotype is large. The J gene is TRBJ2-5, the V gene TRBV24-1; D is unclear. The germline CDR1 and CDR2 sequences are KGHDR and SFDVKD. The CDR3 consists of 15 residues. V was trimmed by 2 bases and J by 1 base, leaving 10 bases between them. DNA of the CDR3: TGTGCCACCAGTGATTCCGAGAACCTCCAAGAGACCCAGTACTTC. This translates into CATSDSENLQETQYF.

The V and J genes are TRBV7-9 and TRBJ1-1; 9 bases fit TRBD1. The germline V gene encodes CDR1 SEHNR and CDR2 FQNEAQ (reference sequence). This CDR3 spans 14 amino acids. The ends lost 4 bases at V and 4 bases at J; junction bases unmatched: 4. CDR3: CASSYRGRSTEAFF. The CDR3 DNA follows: TGTGCCAGCAGCTACAGGGGGCGTAGCACTGAAGCTTTCTTT. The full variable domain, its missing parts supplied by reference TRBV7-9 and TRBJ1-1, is DTGVSQNPRHKITKRGQNVTFRCDPISEHNRLYWYRQTLGQGPEFLTYFQNEAQLEKSRLLSDRFSAERPKGSFSTLEIQRTEQGDSAMYLCASSYRGRSTEAFFGQGTRLTVV.